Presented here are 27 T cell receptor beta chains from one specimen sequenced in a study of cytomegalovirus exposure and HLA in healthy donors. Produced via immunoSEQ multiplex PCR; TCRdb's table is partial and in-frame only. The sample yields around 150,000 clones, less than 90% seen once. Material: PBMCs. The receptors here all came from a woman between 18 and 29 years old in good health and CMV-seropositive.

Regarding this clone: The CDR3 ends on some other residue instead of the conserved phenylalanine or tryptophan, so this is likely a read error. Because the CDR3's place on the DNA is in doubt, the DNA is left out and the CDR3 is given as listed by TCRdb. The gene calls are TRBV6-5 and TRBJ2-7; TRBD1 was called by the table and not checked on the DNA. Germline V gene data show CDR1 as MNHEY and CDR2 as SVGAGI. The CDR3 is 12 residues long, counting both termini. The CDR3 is CASSGTAGASVL.

The chain's CDR3 is CASSQAQGARQTQYF. The DNA for the CDR3 is TGTGCCAGCAGCCAGGCACAGGGGGCGCGACAGACCCAGTACTTC. The chain couples TRBV5-4 to TRBJ2-5, with TRBD1 matching over 9 bases. Germline values: CDR1 SGHNT, CDR2 YYREEE (reference sequence). Germline trimming cut 4 bases from V and 6 bases from J; bases unmatched to any gene: 10. The CDR3 is 15 amino acids.

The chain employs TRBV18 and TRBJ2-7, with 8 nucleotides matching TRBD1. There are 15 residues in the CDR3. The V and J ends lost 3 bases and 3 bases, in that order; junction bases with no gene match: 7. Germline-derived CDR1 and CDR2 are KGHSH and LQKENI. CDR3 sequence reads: CASSPLQTGDYEQYF. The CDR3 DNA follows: TGTGCCAGCTCACCCCTCCAGACAGGGGACTACGAGCAGTACTTC.

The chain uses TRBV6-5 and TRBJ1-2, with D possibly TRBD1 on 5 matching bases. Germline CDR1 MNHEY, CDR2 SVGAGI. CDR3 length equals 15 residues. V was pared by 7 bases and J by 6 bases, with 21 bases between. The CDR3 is CASKNPRWGGHGYTF. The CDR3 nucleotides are TGTGCCAGCAAAAACCCTCGTTGGGGCGGCCATGGCTACACCTTC.

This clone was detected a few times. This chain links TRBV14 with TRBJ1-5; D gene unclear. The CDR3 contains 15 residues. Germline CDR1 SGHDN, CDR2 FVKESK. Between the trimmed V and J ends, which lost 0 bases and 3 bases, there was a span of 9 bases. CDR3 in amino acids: CASSQDGRFNQPQHF. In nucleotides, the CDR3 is TGTGCCAGCAGCCAAGATGGGCGATTCAATCAGCCCCAGCATTTT.

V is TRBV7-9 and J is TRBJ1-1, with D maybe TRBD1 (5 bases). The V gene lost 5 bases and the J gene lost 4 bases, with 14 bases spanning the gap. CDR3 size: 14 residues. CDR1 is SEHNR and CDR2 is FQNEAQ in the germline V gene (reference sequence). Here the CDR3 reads CASSPMGGGTEAFF. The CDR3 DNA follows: TGTGCCAGCAGCCCAATGGGGGGGGGCACTGAAGCTTTCTTT.

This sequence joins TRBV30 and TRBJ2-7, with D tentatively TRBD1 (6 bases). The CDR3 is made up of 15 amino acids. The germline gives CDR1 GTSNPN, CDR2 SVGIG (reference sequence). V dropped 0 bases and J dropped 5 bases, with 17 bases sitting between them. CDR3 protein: CAWSVGAGVVHEQYF. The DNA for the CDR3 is TGTGCCTGGAGTGTTGGGGCAGGGGTCGTCCACGAGCAGTACTTC.

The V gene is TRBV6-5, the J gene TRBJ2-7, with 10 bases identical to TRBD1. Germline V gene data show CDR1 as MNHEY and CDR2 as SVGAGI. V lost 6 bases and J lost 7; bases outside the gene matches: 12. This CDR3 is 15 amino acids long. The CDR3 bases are TGTGCCAGCAGACCGCCGACAGGGGGCTTTTGGGAGCAGTACTTC. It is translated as CASRPPTGGFWEQYF.

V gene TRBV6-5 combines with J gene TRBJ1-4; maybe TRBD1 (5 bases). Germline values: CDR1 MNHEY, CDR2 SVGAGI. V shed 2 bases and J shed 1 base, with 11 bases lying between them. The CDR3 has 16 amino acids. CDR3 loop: CASSYASGGTNEKLFF. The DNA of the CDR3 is TGTGCCAGCAGTTACGCCTCCGGGGGAACTAATGAAAAACTGTTTTTT.

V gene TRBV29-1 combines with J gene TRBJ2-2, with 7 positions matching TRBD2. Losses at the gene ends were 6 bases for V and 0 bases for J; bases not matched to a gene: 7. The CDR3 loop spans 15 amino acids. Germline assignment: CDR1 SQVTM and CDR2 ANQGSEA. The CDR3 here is CSVIPGLTNTGELFF. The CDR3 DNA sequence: TGCAGCGTGATACCGGGACTAACGAACACCGGGGAGCTGTTTTTT.

CDR3 residues: CASSTGRGSSYEQYF. In nucleotides, the CDR3 is TGTGCCAGCTCAACAGGTCGCGGGAGCTCCTACGAGCAGTACTTC. The chain links TRBV18 to TRBJ2-7; 7 nucleotides align to TRBD2. Germline lookup yields CDR1 KGHSH and CDR2 LQKENI. V gave up 5 bases and J gave up 0 bases; unmatched junction bases: 7. The CDR3 contains 15 residues.

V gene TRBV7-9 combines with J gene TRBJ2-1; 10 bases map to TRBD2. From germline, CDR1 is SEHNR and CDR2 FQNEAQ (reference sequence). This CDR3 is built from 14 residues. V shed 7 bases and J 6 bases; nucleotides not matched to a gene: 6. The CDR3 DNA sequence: TGTGCCAGCATCCTAGCGGGAGCGGGCAATGAGCAGTTCTTC. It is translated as CASILAGAGNEQFF.

In DNA form, the CDR3 reads TGTGCCAGCAGTGGGACAGTTGGGAATCAGCCCCAGCATTTT. It yields the protein CASSGTVGNQPQHF. The genes are TRBV2 and TRBJ1-5; tentative D call: TRBD1 (6 bases). The CDR3 contains 14 residues. The germline V and J ends were trimmed by 4 bases and 4 bases, with 11 bases remaining between them. Germline CDR1 SNHLY, CDR2 FYNNEI.

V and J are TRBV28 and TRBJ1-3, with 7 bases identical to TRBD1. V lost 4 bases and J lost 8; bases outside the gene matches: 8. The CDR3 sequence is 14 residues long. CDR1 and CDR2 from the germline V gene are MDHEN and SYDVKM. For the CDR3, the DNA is TGTGCCAGCAGTTCCCCGGGACAGCTACACACCATATATTTT. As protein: CASSSPGQLHTIYF.

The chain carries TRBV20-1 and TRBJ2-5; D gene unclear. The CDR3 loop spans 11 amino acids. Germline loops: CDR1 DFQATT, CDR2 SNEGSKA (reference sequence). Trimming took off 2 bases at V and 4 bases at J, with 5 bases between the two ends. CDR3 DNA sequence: TGCAGTGCTAGACTGTCAGAGACCCAGTACTTC. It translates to CSARLSETQYF.

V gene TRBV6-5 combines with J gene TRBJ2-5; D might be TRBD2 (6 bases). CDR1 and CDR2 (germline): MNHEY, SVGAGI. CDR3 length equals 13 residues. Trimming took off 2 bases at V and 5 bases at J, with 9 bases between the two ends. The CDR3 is CASSYTGAETQYF. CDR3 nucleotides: TGTGCCAGCAGTTACACGGGAGCGGAGACCCAGTACTTC.

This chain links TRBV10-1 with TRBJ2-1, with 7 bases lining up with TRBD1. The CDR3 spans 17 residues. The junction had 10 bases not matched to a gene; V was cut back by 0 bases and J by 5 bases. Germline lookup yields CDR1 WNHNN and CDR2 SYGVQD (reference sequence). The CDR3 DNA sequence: TGCGCCAGCAGTGAGTCGCTGGAGACAGGGAAGGACAATGAGCAGTTCTTC. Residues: CASSESLETGKDNEQFF.

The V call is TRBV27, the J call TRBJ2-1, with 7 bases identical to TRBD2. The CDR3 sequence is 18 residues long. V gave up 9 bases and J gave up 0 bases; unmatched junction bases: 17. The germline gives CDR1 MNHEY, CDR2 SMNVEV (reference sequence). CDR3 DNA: TGTGCCAGTAGCGCGGGGGAAACTCCTTTATTCTCCTACAATGAGCAGTTCTTC. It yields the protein CASSAGETPLFSYNEQFF.

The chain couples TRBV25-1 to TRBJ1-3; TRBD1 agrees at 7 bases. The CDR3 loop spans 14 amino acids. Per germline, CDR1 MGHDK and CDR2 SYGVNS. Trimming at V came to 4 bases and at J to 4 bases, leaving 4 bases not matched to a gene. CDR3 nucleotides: TGTGCCAGCAGTGGTCAGGGACAGGGAAACACCATATATTTT. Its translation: CASSGQGQGNTIYF.

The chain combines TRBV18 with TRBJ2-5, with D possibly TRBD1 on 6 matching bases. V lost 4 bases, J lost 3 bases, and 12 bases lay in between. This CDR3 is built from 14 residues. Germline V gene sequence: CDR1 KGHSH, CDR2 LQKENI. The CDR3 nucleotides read TGTGCCAGCTCACTCGTTCGGACAGAAGAGACCCAGTACTTC. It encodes CASSLVRTEETQYF.

The CDR3 coding sequence is TGTGCCAGCAGCTACGGGACTAGCGTTCGGCACGAGCAGTACTTC. Translated: CASSYGTSVRHEQYF. The chain recombines TRBV5-6 with TRBJ2-7; 10 bases map to TRBD2. V trimming: 3 bases; J trimming: 5 bases; junction bases outside the gene matches: 8. Germline V lookup: CDR1 SGHDT, CDR2 YYEEEE. This CDR3 region has 15 residues.

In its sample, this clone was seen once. In DNA form, the CDR3 reads TGTGCCAGCAGTGTCGGGAGCTCTGGAAACACCATATATTTT. This sequence encodes CASSVGSSGNTIYF. The rearrangement uses TRBV6-5 and TRBJ1-3, with D unclear. The CDR3 covers 14 residues. Trimming stripped 5 bases from V and 0 bases from J, with 8 bases between. Germline CDR1 MNHEY, CDR2 SVGAGI.

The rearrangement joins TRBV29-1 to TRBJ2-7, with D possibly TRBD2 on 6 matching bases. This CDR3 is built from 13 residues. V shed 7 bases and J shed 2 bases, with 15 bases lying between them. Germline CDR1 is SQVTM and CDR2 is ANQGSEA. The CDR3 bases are TGCAGCGCGAAGCTCGGGGGTCCCTACGAGCAGTACTTC. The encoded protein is CSAKLGGPYEQYF.

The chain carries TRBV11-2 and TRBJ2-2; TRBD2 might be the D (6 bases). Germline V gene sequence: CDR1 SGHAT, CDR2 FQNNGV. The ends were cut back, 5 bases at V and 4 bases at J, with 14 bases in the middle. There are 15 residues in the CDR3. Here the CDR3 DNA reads TGTGCCAGCAGCCCAATAGCGGCTAGCACCGGGGAGCTGTTTTTT. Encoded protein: CASSPIAASTGELFF.

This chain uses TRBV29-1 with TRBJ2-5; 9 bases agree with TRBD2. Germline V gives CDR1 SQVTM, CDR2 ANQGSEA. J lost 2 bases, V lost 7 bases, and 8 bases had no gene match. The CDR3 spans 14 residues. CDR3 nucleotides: TGCAGCGCCGTAGCGGGGGTCAGGCAAGAGACCCAGTACTTC. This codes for CSAVAGVRQETQYF. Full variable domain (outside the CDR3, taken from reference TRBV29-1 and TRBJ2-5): SAVISQKPSRDICQRGTSLTIQCQVDSQVTMMFWYRQQPGQSLTLIATANQGSEATYESGFVIDKFPISRPNLTFSTLTVSNMSPEDSSIYLCSAVAGVRQETQYFGPGTRLLVL.

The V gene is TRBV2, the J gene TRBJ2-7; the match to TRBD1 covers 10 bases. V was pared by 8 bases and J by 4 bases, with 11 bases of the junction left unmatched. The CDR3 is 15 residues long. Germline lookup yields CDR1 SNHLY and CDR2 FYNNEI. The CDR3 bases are TGTGCCAGCCGATGGACCTTGGACAGGGGGTACGAGCAGTACTTC. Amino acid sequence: CASRWTLDRGYEQYF.

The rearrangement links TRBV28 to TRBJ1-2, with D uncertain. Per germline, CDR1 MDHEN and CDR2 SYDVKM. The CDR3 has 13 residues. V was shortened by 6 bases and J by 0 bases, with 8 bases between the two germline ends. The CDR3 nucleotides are TGTGCCAGCAGAATTAATGCTAACTATGGCTACACCTTC. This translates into CASRINANYGYTF.